This is a list of T cell receptor beta chains from one sample in a study of shared clonotypes between healthy human individuals. Profiling relied on immunoSEQ multiplex PCR, and the TCRdb table lists in-frame clones only, not all of them. Of 1.5 million to 2.5 million clones in the sample, about 95% were seen once. The sample taken for sequencing was naive CD8+ T cells sorted from blood. These receptors originate from a man aged 18 to 35 in good health. Each CDR3 is given with its conserved first and last residue. A D gene is named only where the DNA matches it firmly. Expanded clones are given a class, and other clones once, few, many or no size at all.

abundance: once; d_gene: -; v_gene: TRBV5-4; len: 15; j_gene: TRBJ2-7; CDR3nt: TGTGCCAGCAGCTTAGGTACAGATCTTACCTACGAGCAGTACTTC; CDR3aa: CASSLGTDLTYEQYF
abundance: -; d_gene: -; v_gene: TRBV4-1; len: 18; j_gene: TRBJ1-1; CDR3nt: TGCGCCAGCAGCCAAGATCGAAGAGGGGGAGACATGAACACTGAAGCTTTCTTT; CDR3aa: CASSQDRRGGDMNTEAFF
abundance: -; d_gene: -; v_gene: TRBV6-5; len: 15; j_gene: TRBJ1-5; CDR3nt: TGTACCAGCAGTCAGTTTAGGGGACTAATAGGGTCCCAGCATTTT; CDR3aa: CTSSQFRGLIGSQHF
abundance: -; d_gene: -; v_gene: TRBV6-5; len: 16; j_gene: TRBJ2-2; CDR3nt: TGTGCCAGCAGTTCTGATCCAGGGTGGGGCACCGGGGAGCTGTTTTTT; CDR3aa: CASSSDPGWGTGELFF
abundance: -; d_gene: -; v_gene: TRBV10-3; len: 12; j_gene: TRBJ2-1; CDR3nt: TGTGCCATCAGACTCCCCAGAAATGAGCAGTTCTTC; CDR3aa: CAIRLPRNEQFF
abundance: -; d_gene: -; v_gene: TRBV7-3; len: 13; j_gene: TRBJ1-1; CDR3nt: TGTGCCAGCAGCCCCCCTGGTTCGTCAGAAGCTTTCTTT; CDR3aa: CASSPPGSSEAFF
abundance: -; d_gene: TRBD2; v_gene: TRBV4-3; len: 15; j_gene: TRBJ2-7; CDR3nt: TGCGCCAGCAGCCACGGACTAGCGGAATCCTACGAGCAGTACTTC; CDR3aa: CASSHGLAESYEQYF
abundance: -; d_gene: -; v_gene: TRBV9; len: 14; j_gene: TRBJ2-2; CDR3nt: TGTGCCAGCAGCGTAGGCAGGGTGGCCGGGGAGCTGTTTTTT; CDR3aa: CASSVGRVAGELFF
abundance: -; d_gene: -; v_gene: TRBV19; len: 12; j_gene: TRBJ2-7; CDR3nt: TGTGCCAGTAAAGACAGAGCCTACGAGCAGTACTTC; CDR3aa: CASKDRAYEQYF
abundance: -; d_gene: -; v_gene: TRBV28; len: 12; j_gene: TRBJ1-3; CDR3nt: TGTGCCAGCAGTTTAGAGGGAAACACCATATATTTT; CDR3aa: CASSLEGNTIYF
abundance: -; d_gene: -; v_gene: TRBV7-9; len: 16; j_gene: TRBJ2-1; CDR3nt: TGTGCCAGCAGCTTAGCGTTTGAAGGACCCTACAATGAGCAGTTCTTC; CDR3aa: CASSLAFEGPYNEQFF
abundance: -; d_gene: -; v_gene: TRBV27; len: 16; j_gene: TRBJ1-3; CDR3nt: TGTGCCAGCAGTCTCACAGGCCCTGCCTCTGGAAACACCATATATTTT; CDR3aa: CASSLTGPASGNTIYF
abundance: -; d_gene: -; v_gene: TRBV9; len: 15; j_gene: TRBJ2-3; CDR3nt: TGTGCCAGCAGCGTAGCTTTGGAGATTGCAGATACGCAGTATTTT; CDR3aa: CASSVALEIADTQYF
abundance: -; d_gene: TRBD1; v_gene: TRBV9; len: 16; j_gene: TRBJ2-1; CDR3nt: TGTGCCAGCAGCGTAGATCAAGGACAGGCAGACAATGAGCAGTTCTTC; CDR3aa: CASSVDQGQADNEQFF
abundance: -; d_gene: -; v_gene: TRBV15; len: 14; j_gene: TRBJ2-2; CDR3nt: TGTGCCACCAAGGTCCGGCAGGGTACCGGGGAGCTGTTTTTT; CDR3aa: CATKVRQGTGELFF
abundance: -; d_gene: TRBD2; v_gene: TRBV4-1; len: 17; j_gene: TRBJ2-7; CDR3nt: TGCGCCAGCAGCCAAGGGGGACTAGCGGGCCCCCTCTACGAGCAGTACTTC; CDR3aa: CASSQGGLAGPLYEQYF
abundance: -; d_gene: -; v_gene: TRBV10-1; len: 17; j_gene: TRBJ1-2; CDR3nt: TGCGCCAGCAGGCGACAAAATCACAGGGAAACTAACTATGGCTACACCTTC; CDR3aa: CASRRQNHRETNYGYTF
abundance: once; d_gene: -; v_gene: TRBV28; len: 15; j_gene: TRBJ2-7; CDR3nt: TGTGCCAGCAGTCACTCCGGGACGGTGTACTACGAGCAGTACTTC; CDR3aa: CASSHSGTVYYEQYF
abundance: -; d_gene: TRBD2; v_gene: TRBV13; len: 16; j_gene: TRBJ2-2; CDR3nt: TGTGCCAGCAGCTTTAGACTAGCGGGAAGCACCGGGGAGCTGTTTTTT; CDR3aa: CASSFRLAGSTGELFF
abundance: -; d_gene: -; v_gene: TRBV2; len: 12; j_gene: TRBJ1-4; CDR3nt: TGTGCCAGCAAAAAGGGGGACTTTGAGCTGTTTTTT; CDR3aa: CASKKGDFELFF
abundance: once; d_gene: TRBD2; v_gene: TRBV4-3; len: 15; j_gene: TRBJ2-5; CDR3nt: TGCGCCAGCAGCCCTTTACTAGCGGAGCAAGAGACCCAGTACTTC; CDR3aa: CASSPLLAEQETQYF
abundance: -; d_gene: -; v_gene: TRBV6-1; len: 18; j_gene: TRBJ1-2; CDR3nt: TGTGCCAGCAGTGAATCCTGGGCCGAGGAAGCGGTTAACTATGGCTACACCTTC; CDR3aa: CASSESWAEEAVNYGYTF
abundance: once; d_gene: -; v_gene: TRBV28; len: 14; j_gene: TRBJ1-6; CDR3nt: TGTGCCAGCAGTTATCCGGTAATTAATTCACCCCTCCACTTT; CDR3aa: CASSYPVINSPLHF
abundance: -; d_gene: -; v_gene: TRBV10-2; len: 15; j_gene: TRBJ2-2; CDR3nt: TGCGCCAGCAGTGAAATCGGTTGGAGGGGCGGGGAGCTGTTTTTT; CDR3aa: CASSEIGWRGGELFF
abundance: -; d_gene: -; v_gene: TRBV11-2; len: 14; j_gene: TRBJ2-5; CDR3nt: TGTGCCAGCAGCTTAGCGGGAGACTCAGAGACCCAGTACTTC; CDR3aa: CASSLAGDSETQYF